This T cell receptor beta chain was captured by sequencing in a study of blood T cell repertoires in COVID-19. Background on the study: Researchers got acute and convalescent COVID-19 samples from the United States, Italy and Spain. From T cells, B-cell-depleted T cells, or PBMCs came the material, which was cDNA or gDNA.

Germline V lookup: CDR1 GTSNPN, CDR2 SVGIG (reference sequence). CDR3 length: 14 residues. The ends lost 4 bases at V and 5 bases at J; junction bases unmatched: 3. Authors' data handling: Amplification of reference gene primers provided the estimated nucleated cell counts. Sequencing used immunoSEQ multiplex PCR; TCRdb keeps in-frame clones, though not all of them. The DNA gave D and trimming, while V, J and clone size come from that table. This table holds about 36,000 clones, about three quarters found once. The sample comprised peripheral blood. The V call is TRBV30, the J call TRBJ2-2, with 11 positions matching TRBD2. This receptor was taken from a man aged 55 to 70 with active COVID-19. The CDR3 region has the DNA TGTGCCTGGAAGGTAGCGGGGGGGACCGGGGAGCTGTTTTTT. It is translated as CAWKVAGGTGELFF.